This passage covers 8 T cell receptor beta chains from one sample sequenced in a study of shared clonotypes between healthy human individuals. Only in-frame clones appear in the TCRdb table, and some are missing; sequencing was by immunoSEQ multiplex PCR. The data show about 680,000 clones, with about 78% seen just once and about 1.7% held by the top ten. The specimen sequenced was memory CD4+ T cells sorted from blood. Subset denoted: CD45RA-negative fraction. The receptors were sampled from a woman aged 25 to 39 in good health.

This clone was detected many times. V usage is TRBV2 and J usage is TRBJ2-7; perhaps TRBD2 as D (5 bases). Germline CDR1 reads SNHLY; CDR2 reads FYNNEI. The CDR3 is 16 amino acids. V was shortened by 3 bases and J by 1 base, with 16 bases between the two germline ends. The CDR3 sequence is CASSDMRAEGSYEQYF. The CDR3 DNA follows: TGTGCCAGCAGTGATATGCGGGCCGAAGGATCCTACGAGCAGTACTTC.

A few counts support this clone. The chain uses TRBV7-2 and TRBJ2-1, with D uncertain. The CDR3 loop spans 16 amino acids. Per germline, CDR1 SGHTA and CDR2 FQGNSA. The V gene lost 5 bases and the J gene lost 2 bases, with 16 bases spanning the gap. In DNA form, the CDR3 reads TGTGCCAGCAGCCCCCTGACTGGGAACGCCTACAATGAGCAGTTCTTC. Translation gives CASSPLTGNAYNEQFF.

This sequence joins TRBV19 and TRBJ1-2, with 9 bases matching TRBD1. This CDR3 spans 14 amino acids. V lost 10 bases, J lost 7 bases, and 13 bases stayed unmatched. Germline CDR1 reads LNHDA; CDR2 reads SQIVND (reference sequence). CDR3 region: CAISGTGSLGGYTF. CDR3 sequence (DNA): TGTGCCATTTCCGGGACAGGGTCCCTTGGTGGCTACACCTTC.

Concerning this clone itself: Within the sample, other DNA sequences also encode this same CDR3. The CDR3, as DNA: TGCGCCAGCAGCTTCGACAGATCCTCCTACAATGAGCAGTTCTTC. Translating gives CASSFDRSSYNEQFF. This chain joins TRBV5-1 and TRBJ2-1, with a tentative D call TRBD1 (5 bases). The CDR3 is 15 amino acids. The V gene's germline CDR1 is SGHRS and CDR2 YFSETQ. V lost 2 bases and J lost 0, with 9 bases in between.

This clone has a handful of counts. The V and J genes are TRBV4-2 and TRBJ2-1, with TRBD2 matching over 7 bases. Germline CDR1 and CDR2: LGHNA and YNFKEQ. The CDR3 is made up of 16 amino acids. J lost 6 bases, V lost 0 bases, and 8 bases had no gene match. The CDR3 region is CASSQDLREYFNEQFF. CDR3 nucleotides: TGTGCCAGCAGCCAAGATCTGCGGGAGTATTTCAATGAGCAGTTCTTC.

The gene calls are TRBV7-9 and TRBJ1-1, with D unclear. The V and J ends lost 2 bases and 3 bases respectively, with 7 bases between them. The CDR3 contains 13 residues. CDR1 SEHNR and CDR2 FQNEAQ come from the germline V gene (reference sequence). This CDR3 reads CASSLTVDTEAFF. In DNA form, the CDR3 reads TGTGCCAGCAGCTTAACGGTGGACACTGAAGCTTTCTTT.

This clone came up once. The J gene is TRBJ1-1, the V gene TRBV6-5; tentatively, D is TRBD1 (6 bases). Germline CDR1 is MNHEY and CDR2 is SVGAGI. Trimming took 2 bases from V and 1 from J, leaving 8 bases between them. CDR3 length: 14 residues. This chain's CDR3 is CASSYTDRNTEAFF. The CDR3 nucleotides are TGTGCCAGCAGTTACACGGACAGGAACACTGAAGCTTTCTTT.

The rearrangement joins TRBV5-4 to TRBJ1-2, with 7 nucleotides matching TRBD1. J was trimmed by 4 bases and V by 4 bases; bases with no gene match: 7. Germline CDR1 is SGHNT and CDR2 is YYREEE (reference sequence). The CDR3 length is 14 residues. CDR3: CASSKYRDSYGYTF. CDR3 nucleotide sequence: TGTGCCAGCAGCAAGTACCGGGACAGCTATGGCTACACCTTC.